The 20 T cell receptor beta chains below were found in one sample sequenced in a study of T cell changes during pregnancy in multiple sclerosis. The table came from immunoSEQ multiplex PCR; TCRdb's copy has only in-frame clones and leaves some out. The sample carries some 74,000 clones, 85% to 95% recorded once. The sample consisted of peripheral blood, taken before pregnancy. These receptors were collected from a female donor with multiple sclerosis, enrolled in a pregnancy study.

This chain joins TRBV28 and TRBJ2-2; 10 bases are shared with TRBD2. The CDR3 totals 17 residues. CDR1 and CDR2 from the germline V gene are MDHEN and SYDVKM. V lost 6 bases, J lost 5 bases, and 12 bases stayed unmatched. The CDR3 here is CASSPRGSGRATGELFF. The CDR3 DNA reads as TGTGCCAGCAGCCCCAGGGGAAGCGGGAGGGCGACCGGGGAGCTGTTTTTT.

The chain has TRBV6-1 and TRBJ2-3, with TRBD1 matching over 7 bases. This CDR3 is built from 14 residues. Trimming at V came to 4 bases and at J to 0 bases, leaving 1 base not matched to a gene. CDR1 and CDR2 from the germline V gene are MNHNS and SASEGT. The DNA for the CDR3 is TGTGCCAGCAGTGTACAGGGGAGCACAGATACGCAGTATTTT. Its protein product is CASSVQGSTDTQYF.

This chain joins TRBV19 and TRBJ2-2, with D perhaps matching TRBD2 (6 bases). CDR3 length: 14 residues. Germline CDR1 reads LNHDA; CDR2 reads SQIVND (reference sequence). Trimming took 9 bases from V and 2 from J, leaving 13 bases between them. The CDR3 nucleotides read TGTGCCAGCGGGGGAGGCGCCAACACCGGGGAGCTGTTTTTT. This sequence encodes CASGGGANTGELFF.

This sequence joins TRBV13 and TRBJ1-1, with D unresolved. The CDR3 contains 15 residues. The germline CDR1 and CDR2 sequences are PRHDT and FYEKMQ (reference sequence). The V end lost 4 bases, the J end lost 6 bases, and 18 bases lay between the germline ends. As DNA, the CDR3 is TGTGCCAGCAGCTCGCGATTTACAGAGAGGGCTGAAGCTTTCTTT. Its protein is CASSSRFTERAEAFF.

The chain combines TRBV14 with TRBJ2-7; D is possibly TRBD2 (6 bases). The CDR3 is 16 residues long. V lost 1 base and J lost 5, with 18 bases in between. Per the germline V gene, CDR1 is SGHDN and CDR2 is FVKESK. CDR3 sequence reads: CASSQAPREFRNEQYF. Here the CDR3 DNA reads TGTGCCAGCAGCCAAGCCCCACGGGAGTTCAGGAACGAGCAGTACTTC.

The gene calls are TRBV29-1 and TRBJ2-3; no definite D call. In germline, CDR1 is SQVTM, CDR2 ANQGSEA. The V gene lost 0 bases and the J gene lost 3 bases, with 7 bases spanning the gap. CDR3 size: 13 residues. The CDR3 region is CSVEDLGTDTQYF. The CDR3 coding sequence is TGCAGCGTTGAAGATCTCGGGACAGATACGCAGTATTTT.

The CDR3 DNA sequence: TGTGCCAGCAGCACTTGGACAGACCCCGACTATGGCTACACCTTC. Amino acid sequence: CASSTWTDPDYGYTF. The chain is built from TRBV7-9 and TRBJ1-2, with TRBD1 as a possible D gene (6 bases). Germline values: CDR1 SEHNR, CDR2 FQNEAQ (reference sequence). Trimming shortened V by 5 bases and J by 3 bases, and 16 bases separated the two germline ends. There are 15 residues in the CDR3.

This chain links TRBV6-5 with TRBJ1-5; D unresolved. V lost 0 bases and J 6 bases, leaving 6 bases between the germline ends. Germline V gene lookup returns CDR1 MNHEY and CDR2 SVGAGI. The CDR3 contains 13 residues. CDR3 loop: CASSYSSGQPQHF. CDR3 nucleotide sequence: TGTGCCAGCAGTTACTCTTCGGGTCAGCCCCAGCATTTT.

The V call is TRBV18, the J call TRBJ1-5; 8 positions match TRBD1. CDR1 KGHSH and CDR2 LQKENI come from the germline V gene. V trimming: 5 bases; J trimming: 0 bases; junction bases outside the gene matches: 6. CDR3 length: 16 amino acids. This chain's CDR3 is CASSGTGRASNQPQHF. CDR3 in DNA: TGTGCCAGCTCAGGGACAGGTCGGGCTAGCAATCAGCCCCAGCATTTT.

The chain carries TRBV10-3 and TRBJ2-2; 13 bases match TRBD2. The CDR3 length is 14 residues. Per the germline V gene, CDR1 is ENHRY and CDR2 is SYGVKD. J gave up 6 bases and V 8 bases, and 3 bases lay outside the gene matches. In DNA form, the CDR3 reads TGTGCCATCGGACTAGCGGGAGTACCCGGGGAGCTGTTTTTT. It yields the protein CAIGLAGVPGELFF.

The chain recombines TRBV11-2 with TRBJ2-3; 7 bases map to TRBD2. Germline CDR1 SGHAT, CDR2 FQNNGV. This CDR3 has 18 amino acids. The J segment lost 0 bases and the V segment lost 4 bases, leaving 13 bases of the junction unmatched. The CDR3 spells CASSSGGRLAESTDTQYF. The CDR3 DNA follows: TGTGCCAGCAGCTCGGGAGGTAGACTAGCCGAAAGCACAGATACGCAGTATTTT.

The chain has TRBV5-6 and TRBJ2-7, with D possibly matching TRBD1 (6 bases). The germline V gene has CDR1 SGHDT and CDR2 YYEEEE. This CDR3 has 13 residues. The V end was cut by 4 bases, the J end by 0 bases, with 8 bases between. The CDR3 loop reads CASSGDISYEQYF. CDR3 in DNA: TGTGCCAGCAGCGGGGACATCTCCTACGAGCAGTACTTC.

The rearrangement joins TRBV18 to TRBJ1-1, with D perhaps matching TRBD1 (6 bases). The CDR3 is 18 residues long. Deletions cut 4 bases from V and 4 bases from J, with 25 bases between. From germline, CDR1 is KGHSH and CDR2 LQKENI. This CDR3 is CASSRGPPGGLGSTEAFF. CDR3 nucleotides: TGTGCCAGCTCACGGGGGCCCCCCGGGGGGCTTGGTAGCACTGAAGCTTTCTTT.

The gene calls are TRBV4-3 and TRBJ2-7, with D possibly TRBD1 on 6 matching bases. V was pared by 0 bases and J by 6 bases, with 12 bases between. CDR1 and CDR2 (germline): LGHNA, YSLEER. This CDR3 spans 14 amino acids. CDR3 coding DNA: TGCGCCAGCAGCCAAGATCCAGGGGAACTCGAGCAGTACTTC. This sequence encodes CASSQDPGELEQYF.

The chain couples TRBV6-5 to TRBJ1-1; possibly TRBD1 for D (5 bases). This CDR3 has 15 amino acids. Trimming cost V 0 bases and J 5 bases, with 13 bases left between them. Germline values: CDR1 MNHEY, CDR2 SVGAGI. The CDR3 here is CASSYSSRVGTEAFF. The CDR3 nucleotides read TGTGCCAGCAGTTACTCGTCCAGGGTCGGTACTGAAGCTTTCTTT.

This clone has only one observation. This sequence joins TRBV7-2 and TRBJ1-5; D unresolved. V was cut by 0 bases and J by 3 bases, with 9 bases left in between. CDR1 and CDR2 (germline): SGHTA, FQGNSA. This CDR3 is built from 15 residues. In nucleotides, the CDR3 is TGTGCCAGCAGCTTAGCGGCGGGGTCCAATCAGCCCCAGCATTTT. As protein: CASSLAAGSNQPQHF. The complete variable domain, with remaining parts taken from reference TRBV7-2 and TRBJ1-5, reads GAGVSQSPSNKVTEKGKDVELRCDPISGHTALYWYRQSLGQGLEFLIYFQGNSAPDKSGLPSDRFSAERTGGSVSTLTIQRTQQEDSAVYLCASSLAAGSNQPQHFGDGTRLSIL.

The CDR3 protein is CASSGLAGTYEQYF. CDR3 sequence (DNA): TGTGCCAGTTCCGGACTAGCGGGAACTTACGAGCAGTACTTC. V and J are TRBV19 and TRBJ2-7, with TRBD2 identical over 12 bases. Germline CDR1 is LNHDA and CDR2 is SQIVND (reference sequence). CDR3 length: 14 residues. After removal of 8 bases from V and 4 bases from J, the junction contained 6 bases not matched to a gene.

This sequence joins TRBV7-2 and TRBJ2-1; 8 nucleotides line up with TRBD2. Germline V gene lookup returns CDR1 SGHTA and CDR2 FQGNSA. Trimming removed 1 base from V and 4 bases from J; junction bases left unmatched: 3. This CDR3 contains 15 residues. As DNA, the CDR3 is TGTGCCAGCAGCTTAGTACCGGGAGGGTACAATGAGCAGTTCTTC. Amino acid sequence: CASSLVPGGYNEQFF.

V is TRBV9 and J is TRBJ2-7; 8 bases are a match to TRBD1. The V gene's germline CDR1 is SGDLS and CDR2 YYNGEE. The CDR3 sequence is 15 residues long. The junction had 7 bases not matched to a gene; V was cut back by 0 bases and J by 5 bases. CDR3 nucleotides: TGTGCCAGCAGCGTAGGGGGGCAGGGGGCTCACGAGCAGTACTTC. The encoded protein is CASSVGGQGAHEQYF. The whole variable domain, filled in from reference TRBV9 and TRBJ2-7, reads DSGVTQTPKHLITATGQRVTLRCSPRSGDLSVYWYQQSLDQGLQFLIQYYNGEERAKGNILERFSAQQFPDLHSELNLSSLELGDSALYFCASSVGGQGAHEQYFGPGTRLTVT.

The CDR3 here is CASSLWTGAETQYF. CDR3 nucleotides: TGTGCCAGCAGTTTATGGACAGGGGCAGAGACCCAGTACTTC. The V gene is TRBV27, the J gene TRBJ2-5, with TRBD1 identical over 9 bases. The CDR3 contains 14 residues. Germline V gene sequence: CDR1 MNHEY, CDR2 SMNVEV (reference sequence). J gave up 4 bases and V 1 base, and 1 base lay outside the gene matches.